Listed below are T cell receptor beta chains from one sample, sequenced in a study of T cell changes during pregnancy in multiple sclerosis. Profiling relied on immunoSEQ multiplex PCR, and the TCRdb table lists in-frame clones only, not all of them. This table has roughly 72,000 clones, roughly 92% appearing once. The source was CD4+ T cells from peripheral blood mononuclear cells, collected before pregnancy. Receptors originate from a female donor with multiple sclerosis, enrolled in a pregnancy study. Both conserved end residues are part of each CDR3. D genes are given only for firm matches. Size values are once, few and many counts, or a class for expanded clones, and some rows have none.

.,14,TRBJ2-1,.,TRBV6-1,TGTGCCAGCAGTGATTGGTCCAGATACAATGAGCAGTTCTTC,CASSDWSRYNEQFF
TRBD2,17,TRBJ2-3,.,TRBV7-3,TGTGCCAGCAGCTTATCGTCGGCGGGGGGGCCTTCAGATACGCAGTATTTT,CASSLSSAGGPSDTQYF
.,16,TRBJ1-5,.,TRBV27,TGTGCCAGCAGTTTTACCGGGACACCACGGGGTCAGCCCCAGCATTTT,CASSFTGTPRGQPQHF
.,15,TRBJ1-2,once,TRBV2,TGTGCCAGCAGTGAAGAGGGCAGGAGGTACGATGGCTACACCTTC,CASSEEGRRYDGYTF
.,15,TRBJ1-2,.,TRBV7-9,TGTGCCAGCAGCTTTTTGGAAACGAGGGACTATGGCTACACCTTC,CASSFLETRDYGYTF
TRBD1,15,TRBJ1-5,.,TRBV5-1,TGCGCCAGCAGCGAGGGCGGGACAGGCAATCAGCCCCAGCATTTT,CASSEGGTGNQPQHF
.,12,TRBJ1-2,.,TRBV19,TGTGCCAGTAGAGAGGGAGGATATGGCTACACCTTC,CASREGGYGYTF
TRBD1,13,TRBJ2-2,.,TRBV7-3,TGTGCCAGCAGCAAACAGGGGTTCGGGGAGCTGTTTTTT,CASSKQGFGELFF
TRBD1,16,TRBJ2-1,.,TRBV28,TGTGCCAGCAGTTTATGGGGACAGGGGTATCGCAATGAGCAGTTCTTC,CASSLWGQGYRNEQFF
.,14,TRBJ2-2,.,TRBV5-1,TGCGCCAGCAGCTCCGACAGCCTACGCGGGGAGCTGTTTTTT,CASSSDSLRGELFF
TRBD2,16,TRBJ2-3,.,TRBV30,TGTGCCTGGAGGGTAGGAGCGGGGGGGGGTACAGATACGCAGTATTTT,CAWRVGAGGGTDTQYF
TRBD2,15,TRBJ2-1,.,TRBV2,TGTGCCAGCAGCACCGGGACTAGAGCCCACAATGAGCAGTTCTTC,CASSTGTRAHNEQFF
.,13,TRBJ1-2,.,TRBV25-1,TGTGCCAGCAGTGAGGGGGCCGGCTATGGCTACACCTTC,CASSEGAGYGYTF
.,14,TRBJ2-3,.,TRBV4-1,TGCGCCAGCAGCCAGGCGGCTAGCACAGATACGCAGTATTTT,CASSQAASTDTQYF
.,12,TRBJ2-2,.,TRBV6-1,TGTGCCAGCAGCTCCGGTGTCGTGGAGCTGTTTTTT,CASSSGVVELFF
.,13,TRBJ1-1,few,TRBV7-2,TGTGCCAGCAGCTTCTCCACAGGGTTTGAAGCTTTCTTT,CASSFSTGFEAFF
TRBD1,15,TRBJ1-1,.,TRBV5-1,TGCGCCAGCAGCCCGTGGGGACAGTTGAACACTGAAGCTTTCTTT,CASSPWGQLNTEAFF
TRBD2,17,TRBJ2-7,.,TRBV18,TGTGCCAGCTCACCGCGAACTAGCGGGGTTAGCTCCTACGAGCAGTACTTC,CASSPRTSGVSSYEQYF
.,14,TRBJ1-1,.,TRBV5-1,TGCGCCAGCAGCTCGCAGGGGATGAACACTGAAGCTTTCTTT,CASSSQGMNTEAFF
TRBD1,15,TRBJ2-1,.,TRBV28,TGTGCCAGCAGTTTCCGACAGGGGGGTCGGGATGAGCAGTTCTTC,CASSFRQGGRDEQFF
TRBD2,15,TRBJ2-1,.,TRBV28,TGTGCCAGCAGTCCCCCAGCGGGGGATTACAATGAGCAGTTCTTC,CASSPPAGDYNEQFF
TRBD1,15,TRBJ2-6,.,TRBV6-1,TGTGCCAGCATCCCGGACAGGTCTGGGGCCAACGTCCTGACTTTC,CASIPDRSGANVLTF
.,15,TRBJ1-3,once,TRBV7-2,TGTGCCAGCAGCTCGCTAGCGAATACTGGAAACACCATATATTTT,CASSSLANTGNTIYF
TRBD2,16,TRBJ2-1,once,TRBV28,TGTGCCAGCAGCTTGTGGCGGGAGGCAACCTACAATGAGCAGTTCTTC,CASSLWREATYNEQFF
TRBD1,16,TRBJ1-3,.,TRBV5-1,TGCGCCAGCAGCTTCGGACAGGCCGTCTCTGGAAACACCATATATTTT,CASSFGQAVSGNTIYF
.,15,TRBJ1-3,.,TRBV7-2,TGTGCCAGCAGCTTATACCCAGGTTCTGGAAACACCATATATTTT,CASSLYPGSGNTIYF
TRBD1,14,TRBJ1-5,.,TRBV28,TGTGCCAGCAGAGTGACAGGGGGGGATCAGCCCCAGCATTTT,CASRVTGGDQPQHF
.,11,TRBJ2-1,.,TRBV29-1,TGCAGCGTTGCGGTATACAATGAGCAGTTCTTC,CSVAVYNEQFF
TRBD1,15,TRBJ2-7,.,TRBV27,TGTGCCAGCAGTCCGTCCGGGACAGGGGAATACGAGCAGTACTTC,CASSPSGTGEYEQYF
.,14,TRBJ1-4,.,TRBV7-9,TGTGCCAGCAGTTCTCCGGGAAGTAATGAAAAACTGTTTTTT,CASSSPGSNEKLFF
.,13,TRBJ1-4,.,TRBV7-6,TGTGCCAGCAGCTTAATTTATAATGAAAAACTGTTTTTT,CASSLIYNEKLFF
.,14,TRBJ1-2,.,TRBV6-5,TGTGCCAGCCGACGGAGGGCCGAACACTATGGCTACACCTTC,CASRRRAEHYGYTF
.,14,TRBJ1-5,.,TRBV5-8,TGTGCCAGCAGCTTGAAGGGACTCGTTAGACCCCAGCATTTT,CASSLKGLVRPQHF
.,12,TRBJ1-1,.,TRBV6-5,TGTGCCAGCAGTGACAGGAACACTGAAGCTTTCTTT,CASSDRNTEAFF
.,12,TRBJ1-3,.,TRBV6-5,TGTGCCAGCAGTCAGGGAAGAAACACCATATATTTT,CASSQGRNTIYF
.,16,TRBJ2-7,.,TRBV2,TGTGCCAGCAGGCGGTTAATCAGGGATCCCCTTAGCGAGCAGTACTTC,CASRRLIRDPLSEQYF
.,18,TRBJ2-7,once,TRBV2,TGTGCCAGCAGTGAAAGGCTGCGGGACTTAGTATGGGACTACGAGCAGTACTTC,CASSERLRDLVWDYEQYF
.,13,TRBJ2-7,.,TRBV28,TGTGCCAGCAGTTCCCCCGAGCTCTACGAGCAGTACTTC,CASSSPELYEQYF
.,19,TRBJ1-2,few,TRBV19,TGTGCCAGTAGTATTAATCTTGGCAGGAAACTCTTATCTAACTATGGCTACACCTTC,CASSINLGRKLLSNYGYTF
.,15,TRBJ1-3,.,TRBV5-6,TGTGCCAGCAGCTCTGGAGGGCTCCCCGGAAACACCATATATTTT,CASSSGGLPGNTIYF
TRBD1,16,TRBJ1-2,.,TRBV7-9,TGTGCCAGCAGCCAGAGACAGGGCGGGGTGGAGAATGGCTACACCTTC,CASSQRQGGVENGYTF
.,13,TRBJ1-1,.,TRBV29-1,TGCAGCGTCTCCACAGGGATAGGCACTGAAGCTTTCTTT,CSVSTGIGTEAFF
TRBD2,16,TRBJ2-1,.,TRBV9,TGTGCCAGCAGCGTATCACTAGCGGGACATAACAATGAGCAGTTCTTC,CASSVSLAGHNNEQFF
TRBD2,14,TRBJ2-3,.,TRBV6-5,TGTGCCAGCAGTCCTAGCGGGGGGGCAGGTACGCAGTATTTT,CASSPSGGAGTQYF
TRBD2,16,TRBJ2-3,.,TRBV9,TGTGCCAGCAGCGGCCTAGCGGGAGTAGGGACAGATACGCAGTATTTT,CASSGLAGVGTDTQYF
TRBD2,16,TRBJ2-7,.,TRBV27,TGTGCCAGCAGTCCCCGGGGACTAGCGGGAGGTAACGAGCAGTACTTC,CASSPRGLAGGNEQYF
.,15,TRBJ1-5,.,TRBV11-2,TGTGCCAGCAGCCTGAGTTATCTTAGCAATCAGCCCCAGCATTTT,CASSLSYLSNQPQHF
.,15,TRBJ1-2,.,TRBV6-5,TGTGCCAGCAGTTCAGGCAGGGTGGCTAACTATGGCTACACCTTC,CASSSGRVANYGYTF
TRBD1,20,TRBJ2-2,.,TRBV19,TGTGCCAGTAGTAGGGGCTATGGGACAGCCGGGACAGGGAACACCGGGGAGCTGTTTTTT,CASSRGYGTAGTGNTGELFF
TRBD1,16,TRBJ2-3,.,TRBV28,TGTGCCAGCAGTTCCTCATCGACAGGGGTGCGTGATACGCAGTATTTT,CASSSSSTGVRDTQYF
.,11,TRBJ1-1,.,TRBV20-1,TGCAGTGCGAGGGGAGGCACTGAAGCTTTCTTT,CSARGGTEAFF
TRBD1,13,TRBJ2-3,.,TRBV29-1,TGCAGCGTTGGACAGGGACGTTCCGATACGCAGTATTTT,CSVGQGRSDTQYF
.,15,TRBJ2-1,.,TRBV19,TGTGCCAGTAGTATAGACCCGGACAGATACAATGAGCAGTTCTTC,CASSIDPDRYNEQFF
.,12,TRBJ2-5,.,TRBV10-2,TGCGCCAGCAGTCCCAGACAAGAGACCCAGTACTTC,CASSPRQETQYF
.,14,TRBJ1-1,.,TRBV5-6,TGTGCCAGCAGCTACGTGGAGTGGAACACTGAAGCTTTCTTT,CASSYVEWNTEAFF
TRBD2,15,TRBJ2-7,.,TRBV7-2,TGTGCCAGCAGCTTACTAGCGGGGGCACCCCACGAGCAGTACTTC,CASSLLAGAPHEQYF